A selection of T cell receptor beta chains follows, all from one sample in a study of blood T cell repertoires in COVID-19. Measured with immunoSEQ multiplex PCR; TCRdb has only the in-frame clones, and not every one. Of about 220,000 clones listed, approximately 80% are singletons. Input material: PBMCs or T cells enriched from blood (not recorded which). Receptors were obtained from a woman in her sixties or seventies who had recovered from COVID-19. The CDR3 runs from the conserved cysteine through the conserved F or W. A D gene is named only where the DNA matches it firmly. The size entry is marked missing in some rows and otherwise reads once, few, many or a size class.

V gene: TRBV5-4
J gene: TRBJ2-3
D gene: NA
clone size: NA
CDR3 protein: CASSLDWGGTDTQYF
CDR3 DNA: TGTGCCAGCAGCTTGGACTGGGGCGGCACAGATACGCAGTATTTT

V gene: TRBV13
J gene: TRBJ2-7
D gene: TRBD1
clone size: few
CDR3 protein: CASSPDRFSYEQYF
CDR3 DNA: TGTGCCAGCAGTCCGGACAGGTTTTCCTACGAGCAGTACTTC

V gene: TRBV19
J gene: TRBJ1-4
D gene: NA
clone size: NA
CDR3 protein: CASRRAEKLFF
CDR3 DNA: TGTGCCAGTAGGCGCGCTGAAAAACTGTTTTTT

V gene: TRBV19
J gene: TRBJ1-5
D gene: NA
clone size: NA
CDR3 protein: CASSVTHNQPQHF
CDR3 DNA: TGTGCCAGTAGTGTGACACATAATCAGCCCCAGCATTTT

V gene: TRBV5-1
J gene: TRBJ1-1
D gene: NA
clone size: NA
CDR3 protein: CASSLALGTGTEAFF
CDR3 DNA: TGCGCCAGCAGCTTGGCCTTAGGAACCGGGACTGAAGCTTTCTTT

V gene: TRBV19
J gene: TRBJ1-6
D gene: NA
clone size: NA
CDR3 protein: CASSGRGNSPLHF
CDR3 DNA: TGTGCCAGTAGCGGCAGGGGAAACTCACCCCTCCACTTT

V gene: TRBV21-1
J gene: TRBJ2-7
D gene: NA
clone size: NA
CDR3 protein: CASTHERASTYEQYF
CDR3 DNA: TGTGCCAGCACCCACGAGAGGGCCTCGACCTACGAGCAGTACTTC

V gene: TRBV19
J gene: TRBJ2-1
D gene: NA
clone size: NA
CDR3 protein: CASSMAGNEQFF
CDR3 DNA: TGTGCCAGTAGTATGGCGGGCAATGAGCAGTTCTTC

V gene: TRBV19
J gene: TRBJ2-2
D gene: TRBD1
clone size: NA
CDR3 protein: CASTRKLLTGANTGELFF
CDR3 DNA: TGTGCCAGTACCCGAAAGTTACTGACAGGGGCGAACACCGGGGAGCTGTTTTTT

V gene: TRBV28
J gene: TRBJ2-2
D gene: NA
clone size: NA
CDR3 protein: CASSLVDTGELFF
CDR3 DNA: TGTGCCAGCAGTTTAGTAGACACCGGGGAGCTGTTTTTT

V gene: TRBV19
J gene: TRBJ2-5
D gene: NA
clone size: NA
CDR3 protein: CASTQGLQYQETQYF
CDR3 DNA: TGTGCCAGTACCCAGGGACTCCAGTACCAAGAGACCCAGTACTTC

V gene: TRBV6-4
J gene: TRBJ1-1
D gene: NA
clone size: NA
CDR3 protein: CASSEGGLPFF
CDR3 DNA: TGTGCCAGCAGTGAAGGGGGTCTGCCTTTCTTT

V gene: TRBV19
J gene: TRBJ2-2
D gene: NA
clone size: NA
CDR3 protein: CASIRTFDTGELFF
CDR3 DNA: TGTGCCAGTATAAGGACATTCGACACCGGGGAGCTGTTTTTT

V gene: TRBV19
J gene: TRBJ2-7
D gene: TRBD1
clone size: NA
CDR3 protein: CASTPGTGVYEQYF
CDR3 DNA: TGTGCCAGTACCCCCGGGACAGGGGTCTACGAGCAGTACTTC

V gene: TRBV6-5
J gene: TRBJ2-3
D gene: TRBD2
clone size: NA
CDR3 protein: CASKAGGSADTQYF
CDR3 DNA: TGTGCCAGCAAGGCGGGAGGGAGTGCAGATACGCAGTATTTT

V gene: TRBV27
J gene: TRBJ2-1
D gene: NA
clone size: NA
CDR3 protein: CASSLTVPINNEQFF
CDR3 DNA: TGTGCCAGCAGTTTAACAGTACCGATTAACAATGAGCAGTTCTTC

V gene: TRBV5-1
J gene: TRBJ2-2
D gene: NA
clone size: NA
CDR3 protein: CASSLASGANTGELFF
CDR3 DNA: TGCGCCAGCAGCTTGGCCTCTGGGGCTAACACCGGGGAGCTGTTTTTT

V gene: TRBV5-1
J gene: TRBJ2-1
D gene: TRBD1
clone size: few
CDR3 protein: CASDPGQGSGEQFF
CDR3 DNA: TGCGCCAGCGACCCGGGACAGGGGTCCGGGGAGCAGTTCTTC

V gene: TRBV2
J gene: TRBJ1-4
D gene: TRBD1
clone size: few
CDR3 protein: CASIEGAKLFF
CDR3 DNA: TGTGCCAGCATTGAGGGGGCAAAACTGTTTTTT

V gene: TRBV6-6
J gene: TRBJ2-1
D gene: NA
clone size: NA
CDR3 protein: CASRTRSGNEQFF
CDR3 DNA: TGTGCCAGCAGAACTCGGTCGGGAAATGAGCAGTTCTTC

V gene: TRBV5-1
J gene: TRBJ2-1
D gene: TRBD2
clone size: NA
CDR3 protein: CASSLGGSSGSQGAYNEQFF
CDR3 DNA: TGCGCCAGCAGCTTGGGTGGCTCTAGCGGGAGCCAAGGAGCCTACAATGAGCAGTTCTTC

V gene: TRBV7-6
J gene: TRBJ2-3
D gene: NA
clone size: NA
CDR3 protein: CASSSALTDTQYF
CDR3 DNA: TGTGCCAGCAGCTCAGCCTTAACAGATACGCAGTATTTT

V gene: TRBV11-2
J gene: TRBJ1-2
D gene: NA
clone size: once
CDR3 protein: CASSLESSAAGGYTF
CDR3 DNA: TGTGCCAGCAGCTTAGAATCTTCGGCTGCGGGCGGCTACACCTTC

V gene: TRBV3-1/TRBV3-2
J gene: TRBJ2-7
D gene: TRBD2
clone size: NA
CDR3 protein: CASSPYSSGVYEQYF
CDR3 DNA: TGTGCCAGCAGCCCCTACTCTAGCGGGGTCTACGAGCAGTACTTC

V gene: TRBV10-3
J gene: TRBJ2-2
D gene: TRBD1
clone size: NA
CDR3 protein: CAISGKGAPTGELFF
CDR3 DNA: TGTGCCATCAGTGGGAAGGGGGCGCCCACCGGGGAGCTGTTTTTT

V gene: TRBV5-4
J gene: TRBJ1-2
D gene: NA
clone size: NA
CDR3 protein: CASSLVGAGASYGYTF
CDR3 DNA: TGTGCCAGCAGCTTGGTCGGGGCGGGGGCGTCGTATGGCTACACCTTC

V gene: TRBV6-5
J gene: TRBJ1-3
D gene: NA
clone size: NA
CDR3 protein: CASRTGSGNTIYF
CDR3 DNA: TGTGCCAGCAGGACAGGCTCTGGAAACACCATATATTTT

V gene: TRBV19
J gene: TRBJ2-7
D gene: TRBD2
clone size: NA
CDR3 protein: CASKGRGSYEQYF
CDR3 DNA: TGTGCCAGTAAAGGGCGGGGGTCCTACGAGCAGTACTTC